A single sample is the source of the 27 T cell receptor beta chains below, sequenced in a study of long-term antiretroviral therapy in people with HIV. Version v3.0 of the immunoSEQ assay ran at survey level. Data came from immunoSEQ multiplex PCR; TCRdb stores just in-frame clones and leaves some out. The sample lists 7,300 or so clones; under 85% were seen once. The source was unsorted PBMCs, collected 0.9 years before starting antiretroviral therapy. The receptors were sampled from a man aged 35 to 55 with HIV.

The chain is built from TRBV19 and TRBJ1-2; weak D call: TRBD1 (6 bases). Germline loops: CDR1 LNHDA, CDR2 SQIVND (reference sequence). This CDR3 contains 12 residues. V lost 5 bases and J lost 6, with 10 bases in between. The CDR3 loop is CASSLQGNGYTF. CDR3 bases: TGTGCCAGTAGTTTACAGGGTAATGGCTACACCTTC.

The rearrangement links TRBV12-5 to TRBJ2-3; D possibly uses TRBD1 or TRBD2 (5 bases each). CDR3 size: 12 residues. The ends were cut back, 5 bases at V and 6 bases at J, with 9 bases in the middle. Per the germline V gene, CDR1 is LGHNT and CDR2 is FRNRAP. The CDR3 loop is CASGGGSDTQYF. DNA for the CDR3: TGTGCTAGTGGTGGGGGATCGGATACGCAGTATTTT.

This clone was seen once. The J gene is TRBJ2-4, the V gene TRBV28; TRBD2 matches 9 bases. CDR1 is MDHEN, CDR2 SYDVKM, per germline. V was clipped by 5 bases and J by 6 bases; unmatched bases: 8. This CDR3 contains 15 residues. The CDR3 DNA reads TGTGCCAGCAGTACCTGGCGGGGGGGAATAAACATTCAGTACTTC. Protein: CASSTWRGGINIQYF.

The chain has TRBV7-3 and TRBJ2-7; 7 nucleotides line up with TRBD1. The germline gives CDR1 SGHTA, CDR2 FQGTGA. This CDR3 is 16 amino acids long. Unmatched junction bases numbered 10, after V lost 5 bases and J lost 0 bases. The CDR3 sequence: CASSLLDRAHSYEQYF. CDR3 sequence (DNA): TGTGCCAGCAGCCTACTAGACAGGGCCCACTCCTACGAGCAGTACTTC.

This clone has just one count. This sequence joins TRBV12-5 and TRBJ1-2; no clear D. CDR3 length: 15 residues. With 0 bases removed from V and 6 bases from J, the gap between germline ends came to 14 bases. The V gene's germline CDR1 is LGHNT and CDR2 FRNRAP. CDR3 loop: CASGLVQTPGDGYTF. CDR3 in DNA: TGTGCTAGTGGTTTGGTACAGACCCCTGGCGATGGCTACACCTTC.

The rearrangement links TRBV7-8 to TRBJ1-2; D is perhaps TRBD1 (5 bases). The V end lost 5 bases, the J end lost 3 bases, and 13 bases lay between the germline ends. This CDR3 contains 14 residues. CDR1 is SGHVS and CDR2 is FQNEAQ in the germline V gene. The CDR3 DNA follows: TGTGCCAGCAGCGCCGACGGGACTGACTATGGCTACACCTTC. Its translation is CASSADGTDYGYTF.

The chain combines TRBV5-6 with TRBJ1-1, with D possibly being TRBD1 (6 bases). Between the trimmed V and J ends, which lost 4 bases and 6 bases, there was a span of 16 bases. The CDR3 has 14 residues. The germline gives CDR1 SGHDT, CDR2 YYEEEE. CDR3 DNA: TGTGCCAGCAGCACCGCAAGACAGGTCGCTGAAGCTTTCTTT. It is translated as CASSTARQVAEAFF.

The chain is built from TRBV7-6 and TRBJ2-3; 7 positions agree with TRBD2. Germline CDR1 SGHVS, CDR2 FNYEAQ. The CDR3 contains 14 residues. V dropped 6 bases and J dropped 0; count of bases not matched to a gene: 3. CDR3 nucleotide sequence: TGTGCCAGCAGGTTTAGCGGGAGCACAGATACGCAGTATTTT. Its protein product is CASRFSGSTDTQYF. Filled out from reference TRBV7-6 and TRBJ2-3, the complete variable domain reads GAGVSQSPRYKVTKRGQDVALRCDPISGHVSLYWYRQALGQGPEFLTYFNYEAQQDKSGLPNDRFSAERPEGSISTLTIQRTEQRDSAMYRCASRFSGSTDTQYFGPGTRLTVL.

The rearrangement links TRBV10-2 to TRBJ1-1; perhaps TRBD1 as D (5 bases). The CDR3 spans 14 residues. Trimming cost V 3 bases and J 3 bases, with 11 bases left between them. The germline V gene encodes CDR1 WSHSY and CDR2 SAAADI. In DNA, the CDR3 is TGCGCCAGCAGTGACGACGCAGGGTACACTGAAGCTTTCTTT. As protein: CASSDDAGYTEAFF.

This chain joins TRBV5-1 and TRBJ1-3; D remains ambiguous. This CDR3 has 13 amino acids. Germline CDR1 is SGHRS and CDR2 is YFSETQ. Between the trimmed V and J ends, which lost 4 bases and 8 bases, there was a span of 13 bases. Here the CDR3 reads CASSPGRLDTIYF. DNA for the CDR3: TGCGCCAGCAGCCCTGGACGCCTCGACACCATATATTTT.

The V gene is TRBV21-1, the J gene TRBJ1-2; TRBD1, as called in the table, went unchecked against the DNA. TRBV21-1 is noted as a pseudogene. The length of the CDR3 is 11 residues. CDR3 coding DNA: TGTGCCAGCAGTTCAGGGCTCGGCTACACCTTC. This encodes CASSSGLGYTF.

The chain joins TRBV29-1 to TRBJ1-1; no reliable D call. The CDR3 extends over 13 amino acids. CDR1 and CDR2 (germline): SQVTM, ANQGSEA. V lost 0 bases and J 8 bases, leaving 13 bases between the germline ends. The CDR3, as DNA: TGCAGCGTTGAAGATTCCCCCTCGGGGGAAGCTTTCTTT. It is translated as CSVEDSPSGEAFF.

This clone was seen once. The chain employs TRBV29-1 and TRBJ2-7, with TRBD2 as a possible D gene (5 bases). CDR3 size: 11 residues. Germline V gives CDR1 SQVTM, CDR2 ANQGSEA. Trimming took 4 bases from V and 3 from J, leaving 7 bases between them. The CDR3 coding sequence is TGCAGCGTTGTAGGGAGCTACGAGCAGTACTTC. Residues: CSVVGSYEQYF.

CDR3 region: CASSLDGPDTQYF. The CDR3 DNA reads TGTGCCAGCAGCTTAGACGGTCCAGATACGCAGTATTTT. The chain has TRBV7-7 and TRBJ2-3; D is unresolved. V dropped 1 base and J dropped 4 bases, with 6 bases sitting between them. This CDR3 has 13 residues. CDR1 SSHAT and CDR2 FNYEAQ come from the germline V gene (reference sequence).

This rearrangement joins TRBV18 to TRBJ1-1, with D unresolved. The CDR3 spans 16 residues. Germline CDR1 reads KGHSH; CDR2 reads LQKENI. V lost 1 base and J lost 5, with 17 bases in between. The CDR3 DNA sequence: TGTGCCAGCTCACCACGGCGGCCGGGCCCTGAGACTGAAGCTTTCTTT. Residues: CASSPRRPGPETEAFF. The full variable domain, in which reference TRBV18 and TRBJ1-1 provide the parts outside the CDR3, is NAGVMQNPRHLVRRRGQEARLRCSPMKGHSHVYWYRQLPEEGLKFMVYLQKENIIDESGMPKERFSAEFPKEGPSILRIQQVVRGDSAAYFCASSPRRPGPETEAFFGQGTRLTVV.

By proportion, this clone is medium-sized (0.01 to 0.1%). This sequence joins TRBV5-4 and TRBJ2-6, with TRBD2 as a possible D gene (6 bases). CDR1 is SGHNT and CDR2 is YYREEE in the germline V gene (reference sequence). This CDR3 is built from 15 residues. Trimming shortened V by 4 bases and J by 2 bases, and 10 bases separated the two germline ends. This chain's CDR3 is CASSQTSAGANVLTF. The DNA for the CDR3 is TGTGCCAGCAGCCAGACTAGTGCTGGGGCCAACGTCCTGACTTTC.

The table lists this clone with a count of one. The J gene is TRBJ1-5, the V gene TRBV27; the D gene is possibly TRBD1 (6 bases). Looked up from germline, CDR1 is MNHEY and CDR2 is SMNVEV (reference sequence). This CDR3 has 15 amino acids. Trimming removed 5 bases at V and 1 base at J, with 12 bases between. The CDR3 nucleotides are TGTGCCAGCAGTAGATCAGGGGCCAGCAATCAGCCCCAGCATTTT. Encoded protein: CASSRSGASNQPQHF.

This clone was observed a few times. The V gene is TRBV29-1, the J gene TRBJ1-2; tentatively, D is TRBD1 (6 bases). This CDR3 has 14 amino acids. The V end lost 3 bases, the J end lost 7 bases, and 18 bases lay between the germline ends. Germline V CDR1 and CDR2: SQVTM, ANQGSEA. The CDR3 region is CSVDHLGGGRGYTF. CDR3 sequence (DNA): TGCAGCGTTGATCACCTAGGGGGGGGCCGTGGCTACACCTTC.

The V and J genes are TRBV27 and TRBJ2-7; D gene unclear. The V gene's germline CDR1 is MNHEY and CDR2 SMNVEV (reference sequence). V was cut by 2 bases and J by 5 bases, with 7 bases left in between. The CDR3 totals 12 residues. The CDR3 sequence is CASSLIGDEQYF. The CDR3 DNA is TGTGCCAGCAGTTTAATCGGCGACGAGCAGTACTTC.

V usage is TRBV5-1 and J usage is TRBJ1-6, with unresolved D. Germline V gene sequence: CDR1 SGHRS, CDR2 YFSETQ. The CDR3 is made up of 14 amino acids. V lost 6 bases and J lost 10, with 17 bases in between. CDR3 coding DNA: TGCGCCAGCACGCCTGGAGGGTCAGAGTCACCCCTCCACTTT. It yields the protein CASTPGGSESPLHF.

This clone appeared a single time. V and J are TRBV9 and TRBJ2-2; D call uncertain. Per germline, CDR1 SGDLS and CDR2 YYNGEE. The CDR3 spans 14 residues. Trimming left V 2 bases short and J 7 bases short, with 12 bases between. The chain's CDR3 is CASSVPHSSGELFF. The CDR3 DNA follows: TGTGCCAGCAGCGTCCCTCACAGTAGCGGGGAGCTGTTTTTT.

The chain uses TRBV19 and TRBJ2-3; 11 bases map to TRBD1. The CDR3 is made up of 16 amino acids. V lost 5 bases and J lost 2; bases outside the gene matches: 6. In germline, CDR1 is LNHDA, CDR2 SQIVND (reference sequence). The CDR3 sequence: CASSFRTGGTTDTQYF. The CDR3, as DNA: TGTGCCAGTAGTTTTAGGACAGGGGGCACCACAGATACGCAGTATTTT.

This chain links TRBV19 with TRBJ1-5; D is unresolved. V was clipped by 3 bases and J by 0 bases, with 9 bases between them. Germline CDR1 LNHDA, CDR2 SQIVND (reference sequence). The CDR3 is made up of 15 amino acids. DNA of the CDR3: TGTGCCAGTAGTATCACAGTAAATAGCAATCAGCCCCAGCATTTT. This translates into CASSITVNSNQPQHF. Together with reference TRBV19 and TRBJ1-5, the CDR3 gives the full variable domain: DGGITQSPKYLFRKEGQNVTLSCEQNLNHDAMYWYRQDPGQGLRLIYYSQIVNDFQKGDIAEGYSVSREKKESFPLTVTSAQKNPTAFYLCASSITVNSNQPQHFGDGTRLSIL.

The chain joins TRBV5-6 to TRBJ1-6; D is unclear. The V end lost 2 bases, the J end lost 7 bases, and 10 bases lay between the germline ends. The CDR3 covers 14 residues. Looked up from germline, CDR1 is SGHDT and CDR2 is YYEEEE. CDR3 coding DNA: TGTGCCAGCAGCTTAGCAGGCCTAAATTCACCCCTCCACTTT. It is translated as CASSLAGLNSPLHF.

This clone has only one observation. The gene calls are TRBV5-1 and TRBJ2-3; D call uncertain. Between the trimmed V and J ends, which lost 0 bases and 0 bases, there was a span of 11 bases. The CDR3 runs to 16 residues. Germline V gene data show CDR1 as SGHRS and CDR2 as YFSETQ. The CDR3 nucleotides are TGCGCCAGCAGCTTGGAACTGGCAGCTAGCACAGATACGCAGTATTTT. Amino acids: CASSLELAASTDTQYF.

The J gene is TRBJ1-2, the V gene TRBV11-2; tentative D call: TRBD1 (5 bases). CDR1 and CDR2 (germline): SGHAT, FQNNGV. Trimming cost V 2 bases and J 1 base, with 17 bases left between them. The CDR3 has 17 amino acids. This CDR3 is CASSLKGSGFDNYGYTF. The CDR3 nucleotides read TGTGCCAGCAGCTTAAAGGGGTCGGGGTTTGATAACTATGGCTACACCTTC. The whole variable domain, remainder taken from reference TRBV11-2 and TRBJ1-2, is EAGVAQSPRYKIIEKRQSVAFWCNPISGHATLYWYQQILGQGPKLLIQFQNNGVVDDSQLPKDRFSAERLKGVDSTLKIQPAKLEDSAVYLCASSLKGSGFDNYGYTFGSGTRLTVV.

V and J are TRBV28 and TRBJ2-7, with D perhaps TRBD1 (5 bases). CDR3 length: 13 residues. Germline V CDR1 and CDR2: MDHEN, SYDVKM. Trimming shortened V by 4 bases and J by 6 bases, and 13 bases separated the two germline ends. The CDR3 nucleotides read TGTGCCAGCAGTTCCCAGGGTGTAGGCGAGCAGTACTTC. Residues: CASSSQGVGEQYF.